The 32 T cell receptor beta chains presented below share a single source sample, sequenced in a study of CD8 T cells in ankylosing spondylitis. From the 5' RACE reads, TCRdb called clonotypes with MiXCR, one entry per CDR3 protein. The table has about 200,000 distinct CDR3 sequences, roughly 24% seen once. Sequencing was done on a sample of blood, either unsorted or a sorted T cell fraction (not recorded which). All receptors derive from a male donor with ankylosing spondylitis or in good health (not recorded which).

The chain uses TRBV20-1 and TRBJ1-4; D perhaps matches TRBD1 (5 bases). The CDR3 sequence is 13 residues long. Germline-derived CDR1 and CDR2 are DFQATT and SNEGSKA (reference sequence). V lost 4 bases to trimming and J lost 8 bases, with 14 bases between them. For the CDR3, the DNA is TGCAGTGCTATAGGACCCGGGGGAGAAAAACTGTTTTTT. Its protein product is CSAIGPGGEKLFF.

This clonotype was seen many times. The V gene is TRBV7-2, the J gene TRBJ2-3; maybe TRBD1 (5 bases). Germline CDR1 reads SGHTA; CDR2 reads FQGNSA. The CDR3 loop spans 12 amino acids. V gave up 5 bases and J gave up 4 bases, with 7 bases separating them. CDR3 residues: CASSPGPDTQYF. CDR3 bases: TGTGCCAGCAGCCCAGGGCCAGATACGCAGTATTTT.

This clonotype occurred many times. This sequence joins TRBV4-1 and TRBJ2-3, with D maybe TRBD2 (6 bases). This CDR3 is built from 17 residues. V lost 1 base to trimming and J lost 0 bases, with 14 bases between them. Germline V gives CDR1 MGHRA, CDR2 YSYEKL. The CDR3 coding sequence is TGCGCCAGCAGCCAAGGCGGCAGAGGGACTAGCACAGATACGCAGTATTTT. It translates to CASSQGGRGTSTDTQYF.

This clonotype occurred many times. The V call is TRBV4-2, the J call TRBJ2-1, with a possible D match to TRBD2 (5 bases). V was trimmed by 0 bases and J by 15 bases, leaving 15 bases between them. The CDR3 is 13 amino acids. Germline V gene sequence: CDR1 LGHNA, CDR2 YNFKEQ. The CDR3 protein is CASSQDQEVTPFF. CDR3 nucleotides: TGTGCCAGCAGCCAAGATCAGGAGGTCACCCCGTTCTTC.

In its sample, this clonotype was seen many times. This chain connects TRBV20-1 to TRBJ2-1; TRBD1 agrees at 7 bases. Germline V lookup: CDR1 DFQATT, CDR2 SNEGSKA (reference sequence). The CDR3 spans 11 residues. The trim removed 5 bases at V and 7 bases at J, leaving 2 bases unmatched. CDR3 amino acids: CSAYRGNEQFF. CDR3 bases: TGCAGTGCTTACAGGGGAAATGAGCAGTTCTTC.

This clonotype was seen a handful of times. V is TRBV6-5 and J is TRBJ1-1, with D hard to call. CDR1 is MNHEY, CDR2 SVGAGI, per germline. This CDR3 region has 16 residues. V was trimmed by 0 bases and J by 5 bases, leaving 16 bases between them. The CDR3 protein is CASSYSRAGKETEAFF. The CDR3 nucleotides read TGTGCCAGCAGTTACTCGAGGGCGGGGAAAGAAACTGAAGCTTTCTTT.

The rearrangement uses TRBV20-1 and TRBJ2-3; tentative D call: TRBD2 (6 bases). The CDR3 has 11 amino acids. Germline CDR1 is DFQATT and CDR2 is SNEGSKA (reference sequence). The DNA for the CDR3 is TGCACAGGACTATACACAGATACGCAGTATTTT. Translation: CTGLYTDTQYF.

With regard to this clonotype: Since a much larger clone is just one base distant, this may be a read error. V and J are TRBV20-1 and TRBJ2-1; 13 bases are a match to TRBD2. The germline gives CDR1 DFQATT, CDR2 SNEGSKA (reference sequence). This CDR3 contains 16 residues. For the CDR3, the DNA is TGCAGTGCTAGAGAGGGACTAGCGGGAAGGTACAATGAGCAGATCTTC. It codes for CSAREGLAGRYNEQIF.

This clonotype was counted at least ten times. The CDR3 region is CSAISGQARYEQYF. CDR3 DNA sequence: TGCAGTGCTATCTCGGGACAGGCACGCTACGAGCAGTACTTC. The V call is TRBV20-1, the J call TRBJ2-7; TRBD1 agrees at 8 bases. Germline lookup yields CDR1 DFQATT and CDR2 SNEGSKA (reference sequence). The CDR3 totals 14 residues. V shed 4 bases, J shed 3 bases, and the junction held 8 bases outside the gene matches.

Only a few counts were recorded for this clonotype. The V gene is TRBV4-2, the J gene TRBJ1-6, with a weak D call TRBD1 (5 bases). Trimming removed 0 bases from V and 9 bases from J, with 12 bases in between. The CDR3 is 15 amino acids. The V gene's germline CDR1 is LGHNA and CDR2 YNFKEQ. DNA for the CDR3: TGTGCCAGCAGCCAAGATCAGGGCGGGAGTTCACCCCTCCACTTT. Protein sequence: CASSQDQGGSSPLHF.

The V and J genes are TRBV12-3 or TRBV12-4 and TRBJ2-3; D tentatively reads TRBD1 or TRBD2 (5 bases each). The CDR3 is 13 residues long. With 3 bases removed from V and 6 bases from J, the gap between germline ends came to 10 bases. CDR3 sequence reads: CASSLWGKDTQYF. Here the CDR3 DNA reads TGTGCCAGCAGTTTGTGGGGGAAGGATACGCAGTATTTT.

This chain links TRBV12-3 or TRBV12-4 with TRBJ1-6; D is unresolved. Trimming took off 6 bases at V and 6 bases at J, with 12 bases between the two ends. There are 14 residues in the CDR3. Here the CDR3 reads CASREGVRNSPLHF. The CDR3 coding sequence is TGTGCCAGCAGGGAGGGAGTGCGTAATTCACCCCTCCACTTT.

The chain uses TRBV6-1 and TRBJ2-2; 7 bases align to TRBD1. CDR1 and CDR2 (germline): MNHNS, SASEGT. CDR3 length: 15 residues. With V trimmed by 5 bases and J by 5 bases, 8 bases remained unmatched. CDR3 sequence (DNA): TGTGCCAGCAGTCGACAGGGTATGGAGACCGGGGAGCTGTTTTTT. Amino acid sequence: CASSRQGMETGELFF.

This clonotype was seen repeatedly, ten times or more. CDR3 nucleotides: TGCAGTGCTAGACTTCTGGAAGGGAAGCAGTTCTTC. This codes for CSARLLEGKQFF. The J gene is TRBJ2-1, the V gene TRBV20-1, with D unclear. This CDR3 region has 12 residues. Per the germline V gene, CDR1 is DFQATT and CDR2 is SNEGSKA (reference sequence). Between the trimmed V and J ends, which lost 2 bases and 11 bases, there was a span of 13 bases.

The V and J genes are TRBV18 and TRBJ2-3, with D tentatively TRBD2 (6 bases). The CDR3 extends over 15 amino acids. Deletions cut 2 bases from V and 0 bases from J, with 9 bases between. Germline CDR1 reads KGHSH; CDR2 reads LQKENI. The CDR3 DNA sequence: TGTGCCAGCTCACCAGTCGGGAGTAGCACAGATACGCAGTATTTT. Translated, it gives CASSPVGSSTDTQYF.

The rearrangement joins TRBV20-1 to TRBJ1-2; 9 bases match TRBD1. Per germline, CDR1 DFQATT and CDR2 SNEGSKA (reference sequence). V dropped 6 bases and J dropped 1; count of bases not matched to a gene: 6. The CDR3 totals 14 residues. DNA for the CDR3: TGCAGTGCGGATTCGACAGGGGGTAACTATGGCTACACCTTC. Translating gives CSADSTGGNYGYTF.

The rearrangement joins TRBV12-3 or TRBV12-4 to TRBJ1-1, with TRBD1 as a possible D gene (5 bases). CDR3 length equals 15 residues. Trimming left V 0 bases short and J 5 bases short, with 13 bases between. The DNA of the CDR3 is TGTGCCAGCAGTTTAGCAGGGGCGCGGGGTACTGAAGCTTTCTTT. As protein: CASSLAGARGTEAFF.

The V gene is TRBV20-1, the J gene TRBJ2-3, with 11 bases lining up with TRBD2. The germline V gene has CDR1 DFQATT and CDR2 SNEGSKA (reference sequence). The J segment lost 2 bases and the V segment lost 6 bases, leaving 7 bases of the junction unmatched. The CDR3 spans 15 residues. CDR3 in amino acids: CSATGLAEATDTQYF. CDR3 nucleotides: TGCAGTGCAACGGGACTAGCGGAAGCCACAGATACGCAGTATTTT.

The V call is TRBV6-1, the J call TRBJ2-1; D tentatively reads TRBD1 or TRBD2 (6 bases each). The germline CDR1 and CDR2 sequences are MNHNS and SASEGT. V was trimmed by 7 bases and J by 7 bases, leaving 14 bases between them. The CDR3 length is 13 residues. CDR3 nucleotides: TGTGCCAGCATCAAGGGGGGAGCTAATGAGCAGTTCTTC. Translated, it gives CASIKGGANEQFF.

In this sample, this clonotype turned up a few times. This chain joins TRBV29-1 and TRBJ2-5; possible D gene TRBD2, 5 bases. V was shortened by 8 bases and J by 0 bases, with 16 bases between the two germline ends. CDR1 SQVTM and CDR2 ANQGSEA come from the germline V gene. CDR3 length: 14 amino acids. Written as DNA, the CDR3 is TGCAGCAGTTCCTCCCTCGGGAACCAAGAGACCCAGTACTTC. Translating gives CSSSSLGNQETQYF.

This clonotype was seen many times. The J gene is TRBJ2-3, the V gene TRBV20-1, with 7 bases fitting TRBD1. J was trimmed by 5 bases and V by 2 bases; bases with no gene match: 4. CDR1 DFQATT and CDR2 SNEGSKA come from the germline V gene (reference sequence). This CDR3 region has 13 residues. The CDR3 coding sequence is TGCAGTGCTAGAACTGACAGGGAAGATACGCAGTATTTT. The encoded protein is CSARTDREDTQYF.

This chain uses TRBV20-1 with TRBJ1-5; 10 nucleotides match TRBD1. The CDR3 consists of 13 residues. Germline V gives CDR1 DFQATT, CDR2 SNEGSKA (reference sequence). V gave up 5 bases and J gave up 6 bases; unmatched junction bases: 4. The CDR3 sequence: CSARQGAGQPQHF. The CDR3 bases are TGCAGTGCTCGACAGGGGGCAGGTCAGCCCCAGCATTTT.

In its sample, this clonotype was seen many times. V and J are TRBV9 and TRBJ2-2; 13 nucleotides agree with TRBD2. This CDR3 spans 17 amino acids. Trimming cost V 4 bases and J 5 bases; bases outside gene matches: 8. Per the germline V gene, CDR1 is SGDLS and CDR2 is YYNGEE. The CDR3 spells CASSTGMGLAGTGELFF. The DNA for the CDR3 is TGTGCCAGCAGCACAGGGATGGGACTAGCGGGAACCGGGGAGCTGTTTTTT.

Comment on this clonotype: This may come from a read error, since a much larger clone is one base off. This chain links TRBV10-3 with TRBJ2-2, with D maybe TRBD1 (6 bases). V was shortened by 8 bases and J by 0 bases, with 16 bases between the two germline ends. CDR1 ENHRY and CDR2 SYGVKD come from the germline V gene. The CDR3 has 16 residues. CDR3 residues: CAIGLQGGANTGELFF. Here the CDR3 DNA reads TGTGCCATCGGTTTACAGGGTGGGGCGAACACCGGGGAGCTGTTTTTT.

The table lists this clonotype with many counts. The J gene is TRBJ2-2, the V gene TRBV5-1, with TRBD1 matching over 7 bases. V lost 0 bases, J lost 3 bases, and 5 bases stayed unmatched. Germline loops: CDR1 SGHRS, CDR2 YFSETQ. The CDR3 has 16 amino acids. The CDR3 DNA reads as TGCGCCAGCAGCTTGGAAGGGGGCTCGTACACCGGGGAGCTGTTTTTT. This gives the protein CASSLEGGSYTGELFF.

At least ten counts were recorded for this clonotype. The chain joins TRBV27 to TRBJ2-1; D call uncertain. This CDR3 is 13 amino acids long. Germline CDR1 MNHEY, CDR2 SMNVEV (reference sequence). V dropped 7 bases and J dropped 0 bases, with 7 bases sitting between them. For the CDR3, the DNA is TGTGCCAGCAAGGAGAACTCCTACAATGAGCAGTTCTTC. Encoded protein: CASKENSYNEQFF.

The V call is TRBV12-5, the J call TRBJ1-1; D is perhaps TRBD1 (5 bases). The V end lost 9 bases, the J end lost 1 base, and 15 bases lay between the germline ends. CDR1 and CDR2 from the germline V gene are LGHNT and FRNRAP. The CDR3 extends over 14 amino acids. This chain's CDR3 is CARTRGRPNTEAFF. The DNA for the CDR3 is TGTGCTAGGACGAGGGGCAGACCGAACACTGAAGCTTTCTTT.

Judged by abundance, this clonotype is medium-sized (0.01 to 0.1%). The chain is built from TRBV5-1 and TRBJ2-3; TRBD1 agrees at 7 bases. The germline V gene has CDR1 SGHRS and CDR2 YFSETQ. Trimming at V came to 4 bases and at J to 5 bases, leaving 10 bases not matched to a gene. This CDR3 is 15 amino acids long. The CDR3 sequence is CASSQRFTGVDTQYF. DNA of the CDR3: TGCGCCAGCAGCCAAAGATTTACAGGGGTAGATACGCAGTATTTT.

DNA of the CDR3: TGCAGTGCCCCCCGGGACCAAACGGGGGAGCAGTACTTC. It is translated as CSAPRDQTGEQYF. V and J are TRBV20-1 and TRBJ2-7; D is possibly TRBD1 or TRBD2 (5 bases each). V was clipped by 6 bases and J by 7 bases, with 19 bases between them. Germline CDR1 and CDR2: DFQATT and SNEGSKA (reference sequence). The CDR3 loop spans 13 amino acids.

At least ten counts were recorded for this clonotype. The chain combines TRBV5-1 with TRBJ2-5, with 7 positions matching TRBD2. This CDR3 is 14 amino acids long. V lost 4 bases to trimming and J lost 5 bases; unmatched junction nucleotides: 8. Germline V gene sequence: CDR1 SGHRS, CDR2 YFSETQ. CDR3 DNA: TGCGCCAGCAGCCCGTGGACTAGAATGGAGACCCAGTACTTC. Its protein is CASSPWTRMETQYF.

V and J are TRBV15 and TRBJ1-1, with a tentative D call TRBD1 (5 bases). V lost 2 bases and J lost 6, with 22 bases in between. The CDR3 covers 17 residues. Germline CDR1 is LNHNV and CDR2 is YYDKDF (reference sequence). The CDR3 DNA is TGTGCCACCAGCAGATCCCCAAAGGGGCCAGCCGGTCCTGAAGCTTTCTTT. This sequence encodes CATSRSPKGPAGPEAFF.

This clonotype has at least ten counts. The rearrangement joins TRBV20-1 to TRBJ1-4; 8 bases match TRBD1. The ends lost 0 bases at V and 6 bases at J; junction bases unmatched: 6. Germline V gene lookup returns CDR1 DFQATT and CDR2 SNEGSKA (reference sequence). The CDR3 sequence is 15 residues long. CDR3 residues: CSARDAAGGYEKLFF. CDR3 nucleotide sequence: TGCAGTGCTAGAGATGCGGCAGGGGGCTATGAAAAACTGTTTTTT.